These 23 T cell receptor beta chains were sequenced from one sample in a study of CD8+ T cells in alopecia areata. Indicated treatment: oral pan-JAK inhibitor, 5-10 mg twice daily. Once RNA had been extracted, it was reverse transcribed into cDNA to act as the sequencing template. Assay used: immunoSEQ multiplex PCR; TCRdb lists only in-frame clones, some missing. This table has 60,000 to 85,000 clones, approximately 29% appearing once. The specimen comprised CD8+ T cells sorted from blood, sampled at week 4, from a patient treated with tofacitinib. These receptors all come from a human donor with alopecia areata.

This clone was detected once. The V gene is TRBV30, the J gene TRBJ2-3; 7 bases are shared with TRBD1. The CDR3 length is 16 residues. The V and J ends lost 1 base and 0 bases, in that order; junction bases with no gene match: 7. Germline CDR1 and CDR2: GTSNPN and SVGIG (reference sequence). CDR3 sequence reads: CAWSAEGGGSTDTQYF. The CDR3 region has the DNA TGTGCCTGGAGTGCGGAAGGGGGCGGGAGCACAGATACGCAGTATTTT.

This chain links TRBV6-1 with TRBJ2-2; D is unresolved. Germline assignment: CDR1 MNHNS and CDR2 SASEGT. The CDR3 consists of 17 residues. Trimming took off 4 bases at V and 1 base at J, with 16 bases between the two ends. CDR3 protein: CASSGYLSQGNTGELFF. As DNA, the CDR3 is TGTGCCAGCAGTGGCTACCTTAGCCAAGGGAACACCGGGGAGCTGTTTTTT.

V gene TRBV29-1 combines with J gene TRBJ1-3; the match to TRBD1 covers 7 bases. The CDR3 runs to 14 residues. V was pared by 6 bases and J by 2 bases, with 7 bases of the junction left unmatched. CDR1 SQVTM and CDR2 ANQGSEA come from the germline V gene. The CDR3 bases are TGCAGCGTGATGACAGGGCGTACTGGAAACACCATATATTTT. This sequence encodes CSVMTGRTGNTIYF.

CDR3 protein: CASSVEGSSGNTIYF. CDR3 coding DNA: TGTGCCAGCAGCGTAGAAGGAAGCTCTGGAAACACCATATATTTT. V usage is TRBV9 and J usage is TRBJ1-3; D remains unclear. The CDR3 loop spans 15 amino acids. Germline V gives CDR1 SGDLS, CDR2 YYNGEE. Between the trimmed V and J ends, which lost 0 bases and 0 bases, there was a span of 7 bases.

The gene calls are TRBV6-5 and TRBJ2-5; 7 nucleotides agree with TRBD1. V shed 6 bases and J 4 bases; nucleotides not matched to a gene: 11. Germline loops: CDR1 MNHEY, CDR2 SVGAGI. The CDR3 extends over 15 amino acids. The CDR3 DNA reads as TGTGCCAGCAGGACCAGAGACAGGGTCGGAGAGACCCAGTACTTC. This codes for CASRTRDRVGETQYF.

In this sample, this clone turned up a few times. The V gene is TRBV19, the J gene TRBJ2-7; D is unclear. This CDR3 has 14 amino acids. Germline-derived CDR1 and CDR2 are LNHDA and SQIVND (reference sequence). The germline V and J ends were trimmed by 3 bases and 2 bases, with 11 bases remaining between them. The CDR3 DNA reads TGTGCCAGTAGTATTTCACGGTTCGCCTACGAGCAGTACTTC. Protein sequence: CASSISRFAYEQYF.

The sample holds a few counts of this clone. The gene calls are TRBV7-8 and TRBJ1-1; D may be TRBD1 (5 bases). The CDR3 spans 15 residues. CDR1 is SGHVS and CDR2 is FQNEAQ in the germline V gene. V was shortened by 5 bases and J by 3 bases, with 16 bases between the two germline ends. The DNA for the CDR3 is TGTGCCAGCAGCCCAGAGGTTGGGGGGTACACTGAAGCTTTCTTT. Residues: CASSPEVGGYTEAFF.

This clone was seen once. This chain connects TRBV4-1 to TRBJ2-1, with no clear D. V was trimmed by 1 base and J by 6 bases, leaving 7 bases between them. Germline V gene sequence: CDR1 MGHRA, CDR2 YSYEKL. This CDR3 contains 13 residues. The CDR3 nucleotides are TGCGCCAGCAGCCAAGTGGCAGGCAATGAGCAGTTCTTC. It encodes CASSQVAGNEQFF.

This clone was seen a single time. This chain uses TRBV29-1 with TRBJ1-2; D is unclear. The V end lost 7 bases, the J end lost 0 bases, and 12 bases lay between the germline ends. The CDR3 loop spans 13 amino acids. The V gene's germline CDR1 is SQVTM and CDR2 ANQGSEA. The CDR3 loop reads CSGDADTNYGYTF. CDR3 in DNA: TGCAGCGGAGACGCGGATACTAACTATGGCTACACCTTC.

This clone was seen only a few times. The gene calls are TRBV29-1 and TRBJ2-1, with D tentatively TRBD2 (6 bases). From germline, CDR1 is SQVTM and CDR2 ANQGSEA. Deletions cut 7 bases from V and 6 bases from J, with 7 bases between. This CDR3 has 10 amino acids. CDR3 in DNA: TGCAGCGGGGGAGGCAATGAGCAGTTCTTC. This gives the protein CSGGGNEQFF.

CDR3 amino acids: CSYRGTSGLKETQYF. CDR3 nucleotide sequence: TGCAGCTACCGCGGGACTAGCGGGCTTAAAGAGACCCAGTACTTC. The chain has TRBV29-1 and TRBJ2-5, with 12 positions matching TRBD2. V dropped 8 bases and J dropped 3; count of bases not matched to a gene: 10. The CDR3 length is 15 residues. Germline CDR1 SQVTM, CDR2 ANQGSEA.

The chain recombines TRBV2 with TRBJ2-7, with a possible D match to TRBD1 (6 bases). From germline, CDR1 is SNHLY and CDR2 FYNNEI. Trimming removed 6 bases at V and 2 bases at J, with 17 bases between. The CDR3 is 15 amino acids. As DNA, the CDR3 is TGTGCCAGCAGGAGTCCACGGGACATGACCTACGAGCAGTACTTC. This encodes CASRSPRDMTYEQYF.

This chain links TRBV5-1 with TRBJ2-2; 11 bases agree with TRBD2. Germline V gene data show CDR1 as SGHRS and CDR2 as YFSETQ. The CDR3 sequence is 16 residues long. Unmatched junction bases numbered 12, after V lost 4 bases and J lost 10 bases. The CDR3 here is CASSGGTSGMPEELFF. The CDR3 DNA follows: TGCGCCAGCAGCGGGGGGACTAGCGGAATGCCCGAGGAGCTGTTTTTT. The full variable domain, completed using reference TRBV5-1 and TRBJ2-2, is KAGVTQTPRYLIKTRGQQVTLSCSPISGHRSVSWYQQTPGQGLQFLFEYFSETQRNKGNFPGRFSGRQFSNSRSEMNVSTLELGDSALYLCASSGGTSGMPEELFFGEGSRLTVL.

With respect to this clone: Mismatch with germline at one junction end may stem from a read error. The J gene is TRBJ2-7, the V gene TRBV5-6, with 8 bases that match TRBD1. This CDR3 has 14 amino acids. Looked up from germline, CDR1 is SGHDT and CDR2 is YYEEEE. CDR3 protein: CASSPSQGADEQYF. Here the CDR3 DNA reads TGCGCCAGCAGCCCTAGTCAGGGGGCCGACGAGCAGTACTTC.

This clone was seen a few times. The J gene is TRBJ2-6, the V gene TRBV29-1; TRBD2 matches at 7 bases. Germline lookup yields CDR1 SQVTM and CDR2 ANQGSEA. Losses at the gene ends were 4 bases for V and 3 bases for J; bases not matched to a gene: 6. The CDR3 covers 15 residues. The CDR3 DNA sequence: TGCAGCGTTGTGGGAGGGCCGGATGGGGCCAACGTCCTGACTTTC. This gives the protein CSVVGGPDGANVLTF.

V is TRBV6-6 and J is TRBJ2-5; 9 nucleotides agree with TRBD1. The V gene end was trimmed by 2 bases and the J gene end by 11 bases; junction bases not matched to a gene: 12. Germline loops: CDR1 MNHNY, CDR2 SVGAGI (reference sequence). The CDR3 sequence is 15 residues long. CDR3 bases: TGTGCCAGCAGTTACGAGGACAGGGGAAGTTGTGAGCAGTACTTC. The encoded protein is CASSYEDRGSCEQYF.

In this sample, this clone turned up a few times. The V gene is TRBV9, the J gene TRBJ1-5; possibly TRBD1 for D (6 bases). CDR1 and CDR2 from the germline V gene are SGDLS and YYNGEE. V was trimmed by 3 bases and J by 7 bases, leaving 14 bases between them. The CDR3 contains 14 residues. CDR3 coding DNA: TGTGCCAGCAGCGCCGACAGGACCGGGCAGCCCCAGCATTTT. Protein product: CASSADRTGQPQHF. The entire variable domain, with the rest obtained from reference TRBV9 and TRBJ1-5, is as follows: DSGVTQTPKHLITATGQRVTLRCSPRSGDLSVYWYQQSLDQGLQFLIQYYNGEERAKGNILERFSAQQFPDLHSELNLSSLELGDSALYFCASSADRTGQPQHFGDGTRLSIL.

The genes are TRBV29-1 and TRBJ2-1; D unresolved. The CDR3 contains 12 residues. Germline V gene lookup returns CDR1 SQVTM and CDR2 ANQGSEA. Trimming pared 2 bases from V and 7 bases from J, leaving 9 bases between. CDR3 coding DNA: TGCAGCGTTGAACTAGGTGGGAATGAGCAGTTCTTC. Protein sequence: CSVELGGNEQFF.

The count of this clone is one. V is TRBV6-6 and J is TRBJ2-1; D may be TRBD1 (7 bases). Germline V gene sequence: CDR1 MNHNY, CDR2 SVGAGI (reference sequence). Deletions cut 5 bases from V and 4 bases from J, with 12 bases between. CDR3 size: 14 residues. The CDR3 protein is CASSGRDRYNEQFF. The DNA for the CDR3 is TGTGCCAGCAGTGGGCGGGACAGATACAATGAGCAGTTCTTC.

The J gene is TRBJ2-2, the V gene TRBV7-9; D possibly corresponds to TRBD2 (5 bases). Germline-derived CDR1 and CDR2 are SEHNR and FQNEAQ (reference sequence). The CDR3 spans 19 residues. Trimming left V 2 bases short and J 0 bases short, with 19 bases between. The CDR3 region is CASSLSNLPGIPNTGELFF. DNA of the CDR3: TGTGCCAGCAGCTTATCTAATTTACCGGGGATCCCGAACACCGGGGAGCTGTTTTTT.

This clone occurred many times. The genes are TRBV14 and TRBJ1-2, with 8 bases fitting TRBD1. The junction had 7 bases not matched to a gene; V was cut back by 1 base and J by 6 bases. In germline, CDR1 is SGHDN, CDR2 FVKESK. This CDR3 has 15 amino acids. Written as DNA, the CDR3 is TGTGCCAGCAGCCAAGGGGACAGGCCTGGGAATGGCTACACCTTC. Protein product: CASSQGDRPGNGYTF. Full variable domain (missing parts from reference TRBV14 and TRBJ1-2): EAGVTQFPSHSVIEKGQTVTLRCDPISGHDNLYWYRRVMGKEIKFLLHFVKESKQDESGMPNNRFLAERTGGTYSTLKVQPAELEDSGVYFCASSQGDRPGNGYTFGSGTRLTVV.

This rearrangement joins TRBV29-1 to TRBJ2-7, with TRBD1 matching 9 bases. The ends lost 3 bases at V and 1 base at J; junction bases unmatched: 1. Germline lookup yields CDR1 SQVTM and CDR2 ANQGSEA. The CDR3 spans 13 residues. CDR3 nucleotide sequence: TGCAGCGTTGACGGGACAGGGTCCTACGAGCAGTACTTC. The encoded protein is CSVDGTGSYEQYF.

V and J are TRBV9 and TRBJ2-1, with 8 bases identical to TRBD2. The CDR3 is 16 amino acids. Germline lookup yields CDR1 SGDLS and CDR2 YYNGEE. With V trimmed by 7 bases and J by 0 bases, 9 bases remained unmatched. In DNA form, the CDR3 reads TGTGCCAGCTCCGGGGGGGTGGGTAGCTCCTACAATGAGCAGTTCTTC. Translated, it gives CASSGGVGSSYNEQFF.